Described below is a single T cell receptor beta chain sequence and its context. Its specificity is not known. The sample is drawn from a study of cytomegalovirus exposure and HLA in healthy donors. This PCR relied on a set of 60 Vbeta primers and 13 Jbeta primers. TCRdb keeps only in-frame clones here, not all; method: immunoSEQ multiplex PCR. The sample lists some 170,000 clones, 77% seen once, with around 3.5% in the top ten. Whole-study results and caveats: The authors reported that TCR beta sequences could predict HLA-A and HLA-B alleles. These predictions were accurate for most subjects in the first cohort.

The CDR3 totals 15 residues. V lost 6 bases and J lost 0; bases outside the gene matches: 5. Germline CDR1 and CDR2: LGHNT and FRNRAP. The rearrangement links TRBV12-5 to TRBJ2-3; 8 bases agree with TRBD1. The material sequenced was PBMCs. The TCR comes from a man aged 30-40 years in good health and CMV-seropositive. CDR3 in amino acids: CASGSGQGSTDTQYF. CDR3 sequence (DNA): TGTGCTAGTGGCTCCGGACAGGGAAGCACAGATACGCAGTATTTT.